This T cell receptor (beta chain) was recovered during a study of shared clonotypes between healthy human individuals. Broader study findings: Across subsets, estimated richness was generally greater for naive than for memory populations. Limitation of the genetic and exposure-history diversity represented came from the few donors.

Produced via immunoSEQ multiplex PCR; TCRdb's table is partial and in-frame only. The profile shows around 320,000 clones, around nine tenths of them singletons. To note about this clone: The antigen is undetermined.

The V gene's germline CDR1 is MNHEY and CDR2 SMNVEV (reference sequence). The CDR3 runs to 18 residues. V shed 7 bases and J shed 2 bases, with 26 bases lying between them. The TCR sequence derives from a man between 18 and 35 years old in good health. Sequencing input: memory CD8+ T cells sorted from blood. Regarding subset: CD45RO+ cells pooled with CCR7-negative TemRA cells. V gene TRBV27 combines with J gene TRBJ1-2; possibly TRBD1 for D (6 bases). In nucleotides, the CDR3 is TGTGCCAGCAACCCACGGCCGTCGGACAGCACTTCGAACTATGGCTACACCTTC. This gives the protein CASNPRPSDSTSNYGYTF.